Shown below are 14 T cell receptor beta chains from a single sample sequenced in a study of cytomegalovirus exposure and HLA in healthy donors. The PCR contained 60 Vbeta and 13 Jbeta primers. TCRdb's table, derived via immunoSEQ multiplex PCR, lists solely in-frame clones and lacks some. The sample has roughly 99,000 clones; more than 75% are singletons. Sequencing used PBMCs. These receptors all stem from a woman aged 40 to 50 in good health and CMV-seronegative.

The J gene is TRBJ2-5, the V gene TRBV28, with D perhaps matching TRBD1 (6 bases). The CDR3 is 13 amino acids. Germline V gene data show CDR1 as MDHEN and CDR2 as SYDVKM. The ends were cut back, 6 bases at V and 5 bases at J, with 13 bases in the middle. CDR3 loop: CASRVQGSETQYF. The DNA of the CDR3 is TGTGCCAGCAGAGTACAGGGTTCGGAGACCCAGTACTTC.

The genes are TRBV7-2 and TRBJ2-1, with 11 bases that match TRBD2. CDR1 is SGHTA and CDR2 is FQGNSA in the germline V gene. The CDR3 runs 14 residues. The ends lost 5 bases at V and 8 bases at J; junction bases unmatched: 5. The CDR3 sequence: CASSPTSGAHEQFF. DNA of the CDR3: TGTGCCAGCAGCCCGACTAGCGGGGCCCATGAGCAGTTCTTC.

V gene TRBV30 combines with J gene TRBJ1-5, with 7 bases identical to TRBD1. CDR3 length: 14 amino acids. Germline CDR1 and CDR2: GTSNPN and SVGIG (reference sequence). Losses at the gene ends were 3 bases for V and 2 bases for J; bases not matched to a gene: 4. CDR3 coding DNA: TGTGCCTGGAGCCACGGGACAGGCAATCAGCCCCAGCATTTT. Translated, it gives CAWSHGTGNQPQHF. Full variable domain (missing parts from reference TRBV30 and TRBJ1-5): SQTIHQWPATLVQPVGSPLSLECTVEGTSNPNLYWYRQAAGRGLQLLFYSVGIGQISSEVPQNLSASRPQDRQFILSSKKLLLSDSGFYLCAWSHGTGNQPQHFGDGTRLSIL.

J is TRBJ2-5 and V is TRBV9; TRBD2 matches 9 bases. Germline V lookup: CDR1 SGDLS, CDR2 YYNGEE. The V and J ends lost 0 bases and 5 bases, in that order; junction bases with no gene match: 8. The CDR3 is made up of 16 amino acids. For the CDR3, the DNA is TGTGCCAGCAGCGTAGGGGTGGCGGGGGGGCAGGAGACCCAGTACTTC. This translates into CASSVGVAGGQETQYF.

This clone has a handful of counts. One end of the junction does not line up with germline, which may come from a read error. The chain recombines TRBV25-1 with TRBJ1-2; D is unclear. The CDR3 is 13 amino acids. The V gene's germline CDR1 is MGHDK and CDR2 SYGVNS. The CDR3: CASQRQEGYGYPF. DNA of the CDR3: TGTGCCAGCCAACGACAAGAAGGATATGGCTACCCCTTC.

V gene TRBV9 combines with J gene TRBJ2-1; 8 bases align to TRBD2. V shed 4 bases and J 6 bases; nucleotides not matched to a gene: 12. CDR1 is SGDLS, CDR2 YYNGEE, per germline. The CDR3 is 16 amino acids. Here the CDR3 reads CASSPLGLAGTNEQFF. For the CDR3, the DNA is TGTGCCAGCAGCCCCCTCGGGCTAGCGGGTACCAATGAGCAGTTCTTC.

The chain has TRBV9 and TRBJ1-2; 8 bases map to TRBD1. The CDR3 is 15 amino acids. J was trimmed by 1 base and V by 1 base; bases with no gene match: 3. Germline CDR1 SGDLS, CDR2 YYNGEE. The CDR3 sequence is CASSVQGASNYGYTF. The CDR3 DNA sequence: TGTGCCAGCAGCGTACAGGGGGCAAGTAACTATGGCTACACCTTC.

The chain combines TRBV19 with TRBJ1-3; 11 nucleotides agree with TRBD1. CDR1 LNHDA and CDR2 SQIVND come from the germline V gene (reference sequence). The J segment lost 1 base and the V segment lost 6 bases, leaving 5 bases of the junction unmatched. The CDR3 is 16 amino acids. The DNA of the CDR3 is TGTGCCAGTAGCGGGGACAGGGGGGAGTCTGGAAACACCATATATTTT. Protein product: CASSGDRGESGNTIYF.

The rearrangement uses TRBV7-3 and TRBJ2-1; D is ambiguous. The CDR3 is 13 amino acids. Germline loops: CDR1 SGHTA, CDR2 FQGTGA. Trimming left V 1 base short and J 12 bases short, with 13 bases between. The CDR3 sequence: CASSLRHSRLQFF. The DNA of the CDR3 is TGTGCCAGCAGCTTAAGGCACAGCCGGCTGCAGTTCTTC.

The chain couples TRBV7-9 to TRBJ2-4, with D perhaps TRBD1 (6 bases). V lost 1 base and J 0 bases, leaving 19 bases between the germline ends. This CDR3 is 19 amino acids long. The germline gives CDR1 SEHNR, CDR2 FQNEAQ (reference sequence). Written as DNA, the CDR3 is TGTGCCAGCAGCTTAGAAGGCCGGTGGGGACAAAGAGCCAAAAACATTCAGTACTTC. Residues: CASSLEGRWGQRAKNIQYF.

A few counts support this clone. The chain links TRBV28 to TRBJ1-4; TRBD1 is a possible D gene (6 bases). The V gene lost 7 bases and the J gene lost 4 bases, with 13 bases spanning the gap. The CDR3 is 14 amino acids. CDR1 and CDR2 from the germline V gene are MDHEN and SYDVKM. The CDR3 is CASTSGTSNEKLFF. CDR3 bases: TGTGCCAGCACCTCCGGGACAAGTAATGAAAAACTGTTTTTT.

The chain uses TRBV5-6 and TRBJ1-2, with TRBD1 as a possible D gene (5 bases). Germline V lookup: CDR1 SGHDT, CDR2 YYEEEE. The CDR3 consists of 14 residues. V gave up 4 bases and J gave up 4 bases, with 14 bases separating them. CDR3 in DNA: TGTGCCAGCAGCCCCCCGGGGGTGGGCTATGGCTACACCTTC. This codes for CASSPPGVGYGYTF.

The chain uses TRBV9 and TRBJ1-6, with D tentatively TRBD1 (6 bases). V lost 3 bases, J lost 0 bases, and 10 bases lay in between. This CDR3 has 16 amino acids. Germline V gives CDR1 SGDLS, CDR2 YYNGEE. CDR3 nucleotide sequence: TGTGCCAGCAGCGCCCCAGGGGACTCCTATAATTCACCCCTCCACTTT. It translates to CASSAPGDSYNSPLHF.

V gene TRBV19 combines with J gene TRBJ1-5, with unresolved D. This CDR3 has 17 amino acids. V was cut by 2 bases and J by 2 bases, with 16 bases left in between. In germline, CDR1 is LNHDA, CDR2 SQIVND (reference sequence). The CDR3 protein is CASSINPGPRGNQPQHF. The DNA of the CDR3 is TGTGCCAGTAGTATAAATCCCGGCCCGAGGGGCAATCAGCCCCAGCATTTT.